This T cell receptor (beta chain) originates from a study of T cell responses to AZD1222 COVID-19 vaccine. The study's findings and limits: Clonal diversity was possibly underestimated, and white British individuals and females predominated among donors. Repertoire sampling happened only post peak T cell response.

The protocol was immunoSEQ multiplex PCR, while the TCRdb copy is restricted to in-frame clones and leaves out a portion. The data hold roughly 140,000 clones, with 90% observed a single time. In regard to this clone: The antigen remains undetermined.

The specimen comprised peripheral blood, sampled 28 days after the second AZD1222 dose. The TCR originated in an adult who received the AZD1222 COVID-19 vaccine.

The CDR3 region is CASSLGQGVQTGNTIYF. As DNA, the CDR3 is TGTGCCAGCAGCCTTGGACAGGGGGTTCAGACTGGAAACACCATATATTTT. V and J are TRBV7-4 and TRBJ1-3, with 10 bases matching TRBD1. The CDR3 is 17 amino acids. Germline V lookup: CDR1 SGHVT, CDR2 SQSDAQ. Germline trimming cut 5 bases from V and 2 bases from J; bases unmatched to any gene: 9.